Below, 17 T cell receptor beta chains from the same sample are listed, as sequenced in a study of CD8+ T cells in alopecia areata. Isolated RNA was reverse transcribed into cDNA used as the sequencing template. TCRdb's copy holds only in-frame clones and misses some; the assay was immunoSEQ multiplex PCR. This table has some 150,000 clones, roughly 82% appearing once. Regarding treatment: oral pan-JAK inhibitor, 5-10 mg twice daily. The source material was CD8+ T cells sorted from blood, sampled at week 4, from a patient treated with tofacitinib. Every receptor here comes from a human donor with alopecia areata.

The chain recombines TRBV9 with TRBJ2-3; possibly TRBD2 for D (7 bases). V lost 5 bases and J lost 2, with 18 bases in between. Germline CDR1 reads SGDLS; CDR2 reads YYNGEE. The CDR3 totals 16 residues. CDR3 coding DNA: TGTGCCAGCAGGGGCGAGGGGCGGGGGCCCACAGATACGCAGTATTTT. It codes for CASRGEGRGPTDTQYF.

The chain recombines TRBV6-5 with TRBJ2-1, with 10 bases matching TRBD2. J gave up 5 bases and V 5 bases, and 3 bases lay outside the gene matches. Germline V CDR1 and CDR2: MNHEY, SVGAGI. The CDR3 totals 14 residues. DNA of the CDR3: TGTGCCAGCAGTCGGACTAGCGGAAACAATGAGCAGTTCTTC. The encoded protein is CASSRTSGNNEQFF.

The rearrangement links TRBV2 to TRBJ2-7, with a possible D match to TRBD1 (5 bases). This CDR3 contains 12 residues. Germline V gene sequence: CDR1 SNHLY, CDR2 FYNNEI. The germline V and J ends were trimmed by 3 bases and 6 bases, with 9 bases remaining between them. The CDR3 sequence is CASSDDSCEQYF. The CDR3 nucleotides are TGTGCCAGCAGTGACGACAGTTGCGAGCAGTACTTC.

The chain carries TRBV6-5 and TRBJ2-2; perhaps TRBD2 as D (5 bases). This CDR3 has 15 residues. Trimming stripped 0 bases from V and 1 base from J, with 6 bases between. CDR1 MNHEY and CDR2 SVGAGI come from the germline V gene. The DNA of the CDR3 is TGTGCCAGCAGTTACTCGAGCGGGAACACCGGGGAGCTGTTTTTT. Its translation is CASSYSSGNTGELFF.

This sequence joins TRBV7-9 and TRBJ1-6; D not certain. Germline V gene lookup returns CDR1 SEHNR and CDR2 FQNEAQ (reference sequence). This CDR3 has 12 amino acids. Trimming took 0 bases from V and 16 from J, leaving 10 bases between them. CDR3 in DNA: TGTGCCAGCAGCTTAGCGGGAAGGGAACTCCACTTT. This encodes CASSLAGRELHF.

V is TRBV2 and J is TRBJ2-5; D is possibly TRBD2 (6 bases). Gene TRBJ2-7 matches the end of the DNA better, so the J call may be wrong. The CDR3 extends over 13 amino acids. Germline V lookup: CDR1 SNHLY, CDR2 FYNNEI. The CDR3 coding sequence is TGTGCCAGCAGTACGGGACTCCACTACGAGCAGTACTTC. Its protein is CASSTGLHYEQYF.

This clone has a single count. The chain couples TRBV27 to TRBJ1-2, with 8 nucleotides matching TRBD1. Germline V CDR1 and CDR2: MNHEY, SMNVEV (reference sequence). This CDR3 is 13 amino acids long. After removal of 5 bases from V and 6 bases from J, the junction contained 5 bases not matched to a gene. This CDR3 reads CASSQTGDDGYTF. DNA of the CDR3: TGTGCCAGCAGTCAGACAGGGGATGATGGCTACACCTTC.

This chain links TRBV6-1 with TRBJ2-7; D perhaps matches TRBD1 (5 bases). The V gene's germline CDR1 is MNHNS and CDR2 SASEGT. Trimming took off 2 bases at V and 2 bases at J, with 13 bases between the two ends. This CDR3 is built from 15 residues. The CDR3 nucleotides read TGTGCCAGCAGTGAACTGTCAGGGTCAACCTACGAGCAGTACTTC. Translation: CASSELSGSTYEQYF.

This clone was seen only a few times. The chain carries TRBV4-2 and TRBJ2-1, with 7 bases identical to TRBD1. V lost 0 bases and J lost 7; bases outside the gene matches: 9. This CDR3 has 16 residues. Germline lookup yields CDR1 LGHNA and CDR2 YNFKEQ. CDR3 protein: CASSQEGDRVKNEQFF. Written as DNA, the CDR3 is TGTGCCAGCAGCCAAGAAGGAGACAGGGTAAAGAATGAGCAGTTCTTC.

V gene TRBV4-3 combines with J gene TRBJ2-2; the D is unclear. The CDR3 runs to 12 residues. Between the trimmed V and J ends, which lost 2 bases and 5 bases, there was a span of 3 bases. CDR1 and CDR2 from the germline V gene are LGHNA and YSLEER. The CDR3 DNA reads as TGCGCCAGCAGCCAATTTACCGGGGAGCTGTTTTTT. This translates into CASSQFTGELFF.

This chain links TRBV4-3 with TRBJ1-4, with a possible D match to TRBD1 (6 bases). V shed 0 bases and J shed 7 bases, with 12 bases lying between them. Germline CDR1 and CDR2: LGHNA and YSLEER. CDR3 length: 15 amino acids. CDR3 in DNA: TGCGCCAGCAGCCAAGAAGGGGACATGGCTGAAAAACTGTTTTTT. This translates into CASSQEGDMAEKLFF.

The gene calls are TRBV27 and TRBJ2-2; no reliable D call. Looked up from germline, CDR1 is MNHEY and CDR2 is SMNVEV (reference sequence). This CDR3 comprises 13 residues. The V gene lost 2 bases and the J gene lost 3 bases, with 4 bases spanning the gap. The CDR3 loop is CASSLVDTGELFF. CDR3 coding DNA: TGTGCCAGCAGTTTAGTAGACACCGGGGAGCTGTTTTTT.

The gene calls are TRBV7-2 and TRBJ2-3; 9 bases match TRBD1. This CDR3 is 18 amino acids long. The germline gives CDR1 SGHTA, CDR2 FQGNSA. The V and J ends lost 3 bases and 1 base, in that order; junction bases with no gene match: 11. CDR3 protein: CASSFSAQGARGTDTQYF. The CDR3 bases are TGTGCCAGCAGCTTCTCGGCACAGGGGGCGCGGGGCACAGATACGCAGTATTTT.

This clone has only a few counts. The genes are TRBV5-6 and TRBJ2-2; 13 bases are shared with TRBD2. CDR1 is SGHDT and CDR2 is YYEEEE in the germline V gene. Losses at the gene ends were 4 bases for V and 5 bases for J; bases not matched to a gene: 5. The CDR3 totals 16 residues. This CDR3 is CASSVTGLAGTGELFF. The DNA of the CDR3 is TGTGCCAGCAGCGTGACGGGACTAGCGGGGACCGGGGAGCTGTTTTTT.

This clone was counted once. This sequence joins TRBV14 and TRBJ2-7; TRBD1 aligns across 7 bases. The ends lost 4 bases at V and 2 bases at J; junction bases unmatched: 5. Germline lookup yields CDR1 SGHDN and CDR2 FVKESK. The CDR3 consists of 14 residues. CDR3 sequence: CASSLMGQPYEQYF. CDR3 DNA: TGTGCCAGCAGCCTAATGGGACAGCCCTACGAGCAGTACTTC.

V and J are TRBV7-2 and TRBJ1-2; TRBD1 matches 9 bases. J gave up 8 bases and V 5 bases, and 15 bases lay outside the gene matches. CDR1 SGHTA and CDR2 FQGNSA come from the germline V gene. The CDR3 is made up of 16 amino acids. The CDR3 loop is CASSTRDRVSYWGYTF. The CDR3 DNA sequence: TGTGCCAGCAGCACCCGGGACAGGGTTTCTTATTGGGGCTACACCTTC.

The rearrangement joins TRBV5-6 to TRBJ2-2; 12 positions match TRBD1. Germline V gene sequence: CDR1 SGHDT, CDR2 YYEEEE. V lost 4 bases, J lost 4 bases, and 5 bases stayed unmatched. The CDR3 sequence is 16 residues long. DNA of the CDR3: TGTGCCAGCAGCGTCCGGGACAGGGGGCCCACCGGGGAGCTGTTTTTT. This sequence encodes CASSVRDRGPTGELFF.